This T cell receptor (beta chain) was observed in a study of T cells in Graves' hyperthyroidism and ophthalmopathy. RNA transcripts gave rise to amplified TCR beta CDR3 regions. TCR CDR3 regions were first amplified by RT-PCR with HTBI primers. TCRdb ran MiXCR on the multiplex PCR reads and lists one entry per CDR3 protein. The profile shows over 450,000 distinct CDR3 sequences, 17% of them singletons. Per germline, CDR1 MNHNS and CDR2 SASEGT. The trim removed 5 bases at V and 10 bases at J, leaving 13 bases unmatched. The CDR3 runs 15 residues. This chain joins TRBV6-1 and TRBJ1-4; the match to TRBD1 covers 7 bases. The sequencing sample was made of blood. The TCR comes from a woman aged 18-29 years with Graves' ophthalmopathy. CDR3 in DNA: TGTGCCAGCAGTACCCCTAGGACAGGAACATTAAAACTGTTTTTT. This translates into CASSTPRTGTLKLFF.